This entry lists 8 T cell receptor beta chains sequenced from one sample in a study of a mutant IDH1 vaccine in newly diagnosed glioma. Time point noted: week 11, during vaccination. Every single dose of the vaccine, 300 ug of mutant IDH1 20-mer peptide, came with topical imiquimod. The antigens these receptors bind are not known. The protocol was immunoSEQ multiplex PCR, while the TCRdb copy is restricted to in-frame clones and leaves out a portion. The sample yields about 110,000 clones, roughly 90% seen once. The sample here was PBMCs, taken from a glioma patient whose treatment included an IDH1 peptide vaccine. These receptors were collected from a woman between 45 and 65 years old with glioma.

The gene calls are TRBV7-2 and TRBJ1-1; D not resolved. The CDR3 is made up of 15 amino acids. Trimming left V 6 bases short and J 1 base short, with 15 bases between. Germline V gene sequence: CDR1 SGHTA, CDR2 FQGNSA. The CDR3 nucleotides are TGTGCCAGCAGTAGAGGCAACTGGGCGAACACTGAAGCTTTCTTT. Translated: CASSRGNWANTEAFF.

The gene calls are TRBV5-4 and TRBJ2-1, with 12 bases matching TRBD2. J gave up 4 bases and V 4 bases, and 3 bases lay outside the gene matches. This CDR3 has 15 residues. The germline V gene encodes CDR1 SGHNT and CDR2 YYREEE (reference sequence). The CDR3 reads CASSPGTSGYNEQFF. In DNA, the CDR3 is TGTGCCAGCAGCCCCGGGACTAGCGGGTACAATGAGCAGTTCTTC.

The sample holds one count of this clone. The chain has TRBV5-1 and TRBJ2-7; unclear D gene. This CDR3 contains 15 residues. Germline-derived CDR1 and CDR2 are SGHRS and YFSETQ. V was clipped by 0 bases and J by 2 bases, with 12 bases between them. CDR3 protein: CASSLGGASPYEQYF. Written as DNA, the CDR3 is TGCGCCAGCAGCTTGGGTGGAGCATCCCCCTACGAGCAGTACTTC.

The CDR3 region is CASSSRTSGRSYNEQFF. The CDR3 region has the DNA TGTGCCAGCAGCTCCCGGACTAGCGGGAGGTCCTACAATGAGCAGTTCTTC. The chain uses TRBV13 and TRBJ2-1, with 14 positions matching TRBD2. This CDR3 is built from 17 residues. V shed 4 bases and J 1 base; nucleotides not matched to a gene: 3. The germline V gene has CDR1 PRHDT and CDR2 FYEKMQ (reference sequence).

CDR3 loop: CASVGPMNTEAFF. The CDR3 nucleotides read TGTGCCAGCGTCGGGCCCATGAACACTGAAGCTTTCTTT. The chain employs TRBV2 and TRBJ1-1; D gene uncertain. Trimming left V 8 bases short and J 0 bases short, with 10 bases between. CDR1 SNHLY and CDR2 FYNNEI come from the germline V gene. This CDR3 is built from 13 residues.

The V and J genes are TRBV5-4 and TRBJ2-7; possible D gene TRBD1, 6 bases. The V gene's germline CDR1 is SGHNT and CDR2 YYREEE (reference sequence). The CDR3 is made up of 15 amino acids. The V and J ends lost 0 bases and 3 bases respectively, with 13 bases between them. This CDR3 is CASSLGTGSFYEQYF. The CDR3, as DNA: TGTGCCAGCAGCTTGGGAACAGGGTCTTTCTACGAGCAGTACTTC.

The chain is built from TRBV27 and TRBJ2-1; D is unresolved. V gave up 2 bases and J gave up 0 bases, with 2 bases separating them. Germline lookup yields CDR1 MNHEY and CDR2 SMNVEV (reference sequence). This CDR3 comprises 13 residues. CDR3 sequence (DNA): TGTGCCAGCAGTTTAAGCTCCTACAATGAGCAGTTCTTC. It yields the protein CASSLSSYNEQFF.

This clone was recorded only once. CDR3 DNA: TGCAGCGCTACTAGCGGGAGCTCCTACGAGCAGTACTTC. Protein product: CSATSGSSYEQYF. V and J are TRBV29-1 and TRBJ2-7; TRBD2 aligns across 11 bases. The V and J ends lost 7 bases and 0 bases, in that order; junction bases with no gene match: 2. CDR3 length equals 13 residues. Germline CDR1 reads SQVTM; CDR2 reads ANQGSEA.